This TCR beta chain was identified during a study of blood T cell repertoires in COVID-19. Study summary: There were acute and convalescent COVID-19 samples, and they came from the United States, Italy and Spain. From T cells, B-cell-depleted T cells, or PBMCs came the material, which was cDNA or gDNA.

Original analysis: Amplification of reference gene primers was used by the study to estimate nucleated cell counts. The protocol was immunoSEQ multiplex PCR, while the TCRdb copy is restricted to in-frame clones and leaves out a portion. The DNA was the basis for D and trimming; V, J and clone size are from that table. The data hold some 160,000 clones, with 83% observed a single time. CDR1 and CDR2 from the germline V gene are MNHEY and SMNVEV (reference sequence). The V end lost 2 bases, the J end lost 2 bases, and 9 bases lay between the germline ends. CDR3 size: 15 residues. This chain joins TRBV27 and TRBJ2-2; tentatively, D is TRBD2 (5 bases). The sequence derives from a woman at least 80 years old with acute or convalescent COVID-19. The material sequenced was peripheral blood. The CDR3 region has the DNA TGTGCCAGCAGTTTACAGCGGCTTAACACCGGGGAGCTGTTTTTT. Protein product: CASSLQRLNTGELFF.